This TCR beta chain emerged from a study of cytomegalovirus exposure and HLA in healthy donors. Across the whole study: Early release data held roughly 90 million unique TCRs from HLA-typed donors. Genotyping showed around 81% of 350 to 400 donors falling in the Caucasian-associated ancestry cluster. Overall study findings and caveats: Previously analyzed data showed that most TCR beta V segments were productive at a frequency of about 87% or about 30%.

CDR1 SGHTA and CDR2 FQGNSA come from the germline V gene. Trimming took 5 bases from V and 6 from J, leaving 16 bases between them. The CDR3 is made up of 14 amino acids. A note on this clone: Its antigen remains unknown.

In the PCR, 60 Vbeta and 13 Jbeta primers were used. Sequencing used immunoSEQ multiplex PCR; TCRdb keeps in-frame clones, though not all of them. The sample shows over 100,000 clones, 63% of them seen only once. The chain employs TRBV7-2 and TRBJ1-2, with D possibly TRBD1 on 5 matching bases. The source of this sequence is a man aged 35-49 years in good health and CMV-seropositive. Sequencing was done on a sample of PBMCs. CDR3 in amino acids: CASSMRTAGDGYTF. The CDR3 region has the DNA TGTGCCAGCAGCATGCGCACGGCGGGGGATGGCTACACCTTC.